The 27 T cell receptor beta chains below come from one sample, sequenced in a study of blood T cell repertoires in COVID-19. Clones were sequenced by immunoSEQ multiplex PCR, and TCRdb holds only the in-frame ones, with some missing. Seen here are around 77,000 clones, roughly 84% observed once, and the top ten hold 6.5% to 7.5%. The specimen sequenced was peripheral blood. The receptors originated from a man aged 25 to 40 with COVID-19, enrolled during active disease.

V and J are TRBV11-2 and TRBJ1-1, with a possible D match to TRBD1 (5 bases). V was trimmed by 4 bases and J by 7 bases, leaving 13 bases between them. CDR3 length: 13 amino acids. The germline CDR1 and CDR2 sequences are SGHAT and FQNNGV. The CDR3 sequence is CASSYRRDGEAFF. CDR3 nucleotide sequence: TGTGCCAGCAGCTACCGCAGGGATGGTGAAGCTTTCTTT. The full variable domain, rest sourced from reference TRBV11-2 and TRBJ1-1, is EAGVAQSPRYKIIEKRQSVAFWCNPISGHATLYWYQQILGQGPKLLIQFQNNGVVDDSQLPKDRFSAERLKGVDSTLKIQPAKLEDSAVYLCASSYRRDGEAFFGQGTRLTVV.

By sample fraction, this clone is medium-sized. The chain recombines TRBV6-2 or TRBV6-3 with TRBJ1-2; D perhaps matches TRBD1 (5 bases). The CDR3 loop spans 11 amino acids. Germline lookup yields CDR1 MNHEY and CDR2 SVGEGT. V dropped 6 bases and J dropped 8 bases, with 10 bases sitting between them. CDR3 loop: CASSWGVGYTF. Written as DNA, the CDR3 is TGTGCCAGCAGCTGGGGCGTCGGCTACACCTTC.

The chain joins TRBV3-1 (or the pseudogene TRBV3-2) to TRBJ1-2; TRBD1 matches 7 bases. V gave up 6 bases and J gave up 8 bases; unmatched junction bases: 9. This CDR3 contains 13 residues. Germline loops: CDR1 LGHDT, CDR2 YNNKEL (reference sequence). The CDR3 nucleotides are TGTGCCAGCAGTCCATATGACAGGGCGGGCTACACCTTC. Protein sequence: CASSPYDRAGYTF.

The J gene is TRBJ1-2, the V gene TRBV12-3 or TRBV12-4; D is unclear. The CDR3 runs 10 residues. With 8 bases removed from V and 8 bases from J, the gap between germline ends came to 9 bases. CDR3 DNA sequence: TGTGCCAGCGGCCAACCAGGCTACACCTTC. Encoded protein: CASGQPGYTF.

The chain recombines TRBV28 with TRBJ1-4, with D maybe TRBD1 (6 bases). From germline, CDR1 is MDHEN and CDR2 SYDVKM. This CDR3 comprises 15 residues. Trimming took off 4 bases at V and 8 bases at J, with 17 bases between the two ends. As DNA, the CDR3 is TGTGCCAGCAGTTCCAGGGGACGCTCGGGGGAAAAACTGTTTTTT. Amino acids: CASSSRGRSGEKLFF.

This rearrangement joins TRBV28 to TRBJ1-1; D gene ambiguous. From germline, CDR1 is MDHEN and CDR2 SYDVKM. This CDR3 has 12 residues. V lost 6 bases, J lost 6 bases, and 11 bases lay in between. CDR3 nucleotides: TGTGCCAGCAGCACCGCTGGCCCTGAAGCTTTCTTT. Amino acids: CASSTAGPEAFF.

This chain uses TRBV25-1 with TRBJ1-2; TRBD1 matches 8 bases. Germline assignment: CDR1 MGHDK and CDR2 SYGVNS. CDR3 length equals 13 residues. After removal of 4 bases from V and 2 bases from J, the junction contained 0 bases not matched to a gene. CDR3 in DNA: TGTGCCAGCAGTGGGACAGGGAACTATGGCTACACCTTC. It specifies CASSGTGNYGYTF.

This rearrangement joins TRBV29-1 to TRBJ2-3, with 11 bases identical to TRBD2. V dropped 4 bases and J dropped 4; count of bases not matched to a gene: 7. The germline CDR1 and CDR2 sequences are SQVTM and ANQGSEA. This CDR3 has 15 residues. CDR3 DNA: TGCAGCGTTGGAGGAGGACTAGCGGGTCCAGATACGCAGTATTTT. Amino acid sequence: CSVGGGLAGPDTQYF.

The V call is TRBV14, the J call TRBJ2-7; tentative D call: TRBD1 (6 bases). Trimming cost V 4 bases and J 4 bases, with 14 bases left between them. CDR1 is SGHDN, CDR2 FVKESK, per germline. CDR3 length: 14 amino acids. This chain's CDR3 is CASSPYLGGYEQYF. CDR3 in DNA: TGTGCCAGCAGCCCATACCTAGGGGGTTACGAGCAGTACTTC.

CDR3 region: CASSLGQSYEQYF. DNA for the CDR3: TGTGCCAGCAGTTTAGGACAGAGCTACGAGCAGTACTTC. The chain employs TRBV6-6 and TRBJ2-7, with D perhaps TRBD1 (6 bases). In germline, CDR1 is MNHNY, CDR2 SVGAGI (reference sequence). The CDR3 is 13 amino acids. V dropped 4 bases and J dropped 3 bases, with 10 bases sitting between them.

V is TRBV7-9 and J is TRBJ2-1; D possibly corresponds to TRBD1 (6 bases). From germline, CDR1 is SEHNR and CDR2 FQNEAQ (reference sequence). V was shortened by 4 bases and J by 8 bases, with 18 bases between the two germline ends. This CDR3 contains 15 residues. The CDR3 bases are TGTGCCAGCAGCTCGGCCGGGACACAAGGCGATGAGCAGTTCTTC. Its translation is CASSSAGTQGDEQFF.

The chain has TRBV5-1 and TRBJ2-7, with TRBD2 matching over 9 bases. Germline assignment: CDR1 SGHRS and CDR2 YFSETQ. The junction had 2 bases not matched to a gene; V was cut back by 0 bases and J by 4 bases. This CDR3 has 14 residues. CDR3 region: CASSLDSGSYEQYF. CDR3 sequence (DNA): TGCGCCAGCAGCTTGGATAGCGGGAGTTACGAGCAGTACTTC.

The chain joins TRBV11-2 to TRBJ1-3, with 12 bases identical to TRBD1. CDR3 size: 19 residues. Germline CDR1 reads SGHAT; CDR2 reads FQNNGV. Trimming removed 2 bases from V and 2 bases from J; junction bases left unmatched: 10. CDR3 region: CASSLFGTGGSIPGNTIYF. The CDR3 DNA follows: TGTGCCAGCAGCTTATTTGGGACAGGGGGCTCCATCCCTGGAAACACCATATATTTT.

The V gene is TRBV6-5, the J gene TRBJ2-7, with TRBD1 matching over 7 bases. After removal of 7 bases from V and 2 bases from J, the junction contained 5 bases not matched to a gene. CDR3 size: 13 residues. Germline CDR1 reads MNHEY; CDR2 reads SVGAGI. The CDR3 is CASKRGPTYEQYF. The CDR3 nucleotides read TGTGCCAGCAAGAGGGGGCCAACCTACGAGCAGTACTTC.

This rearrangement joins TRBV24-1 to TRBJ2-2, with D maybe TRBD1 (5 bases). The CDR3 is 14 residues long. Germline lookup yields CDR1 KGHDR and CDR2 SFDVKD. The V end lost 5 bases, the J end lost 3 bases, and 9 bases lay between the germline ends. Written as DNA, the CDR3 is TGTGCCACCAGTGGGACAATTGACACCGGGGAGCTGTTTTTT. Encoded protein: CATSGTIDTGELFF.

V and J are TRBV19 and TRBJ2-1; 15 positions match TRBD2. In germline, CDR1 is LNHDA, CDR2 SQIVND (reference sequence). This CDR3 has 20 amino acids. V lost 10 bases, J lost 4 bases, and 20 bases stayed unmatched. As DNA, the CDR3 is TGTGCCACTCTACAAGTGACCGGGACTAGCGGGAGGTCGGGGTACAATGAGCAGTTCTTC. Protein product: CATLQVTGTSGRSGYNEQFF.

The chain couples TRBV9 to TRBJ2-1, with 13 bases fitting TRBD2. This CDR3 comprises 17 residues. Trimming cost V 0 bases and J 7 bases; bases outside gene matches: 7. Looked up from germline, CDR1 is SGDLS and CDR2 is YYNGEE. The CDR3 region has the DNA TGTGCCAGCAGCGTAGGACTAGCGGGAGGAGTAGCTAATGAGCAGTTCTTC. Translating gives CASSVGLAGGVANEQFF.

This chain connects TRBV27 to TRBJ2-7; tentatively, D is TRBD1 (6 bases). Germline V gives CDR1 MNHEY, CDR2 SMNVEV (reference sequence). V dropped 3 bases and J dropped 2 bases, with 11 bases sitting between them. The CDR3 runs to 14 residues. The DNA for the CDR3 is TGTGCCAGCAGTTTCTCAGGGGCTACCTACGAGCAGTACTTC. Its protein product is CASSFSGATYEQYF.

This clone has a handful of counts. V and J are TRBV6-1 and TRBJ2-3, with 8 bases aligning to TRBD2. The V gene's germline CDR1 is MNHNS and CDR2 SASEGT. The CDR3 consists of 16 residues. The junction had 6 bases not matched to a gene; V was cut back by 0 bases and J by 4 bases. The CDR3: CASSEAKGAGADTQYF. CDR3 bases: TGTGCCAGCAGTGAAGCCAAGGGAGCGGGAGCAGATACGCAGTATTTT.

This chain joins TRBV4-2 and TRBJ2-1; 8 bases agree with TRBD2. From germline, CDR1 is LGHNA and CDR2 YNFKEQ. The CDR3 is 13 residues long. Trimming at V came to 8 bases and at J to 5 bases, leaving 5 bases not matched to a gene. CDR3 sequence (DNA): TGTGCCAGCGGCGGACTAGCCAACAATGAGCAGTTCTTC. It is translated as CASGGLANNEQFF.

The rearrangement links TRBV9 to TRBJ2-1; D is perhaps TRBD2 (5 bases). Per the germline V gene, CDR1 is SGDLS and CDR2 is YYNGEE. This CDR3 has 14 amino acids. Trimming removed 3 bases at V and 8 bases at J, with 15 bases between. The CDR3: CASSGSGAVDEQFF. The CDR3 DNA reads TGTGCCAGCAGCGGAAGCGGTGCCGTAGATGAGCAGTTCTTC. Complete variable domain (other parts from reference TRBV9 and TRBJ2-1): DSGVTQTPKHLITATGQRVTLRCSPRSGDLSVYWYQQSLDQGLQFLIQYYNGEERAKGNILERFSAQQFPDLHSELNLSSLELGDSALYFCASSGSGAVDEQFFGPGTRLTVL.

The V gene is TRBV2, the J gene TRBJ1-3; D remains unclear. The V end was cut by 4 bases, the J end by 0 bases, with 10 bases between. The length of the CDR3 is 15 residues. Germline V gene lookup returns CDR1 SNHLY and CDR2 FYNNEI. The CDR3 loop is CASSVEGNSGNTIYF. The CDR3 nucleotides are TGTGCCAGCAGTGTTGAGGGTAACTCTGGAAACACCATATATTTT.

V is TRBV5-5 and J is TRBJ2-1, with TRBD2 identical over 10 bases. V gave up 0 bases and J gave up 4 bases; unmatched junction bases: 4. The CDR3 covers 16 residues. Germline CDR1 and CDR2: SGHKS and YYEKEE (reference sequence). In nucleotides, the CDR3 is TGTGCCAGCAGCTTGGCACTAGCGGGAAGATACAATGAGCAGTTCTTC. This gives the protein CASSLALAGRYNEQFF.

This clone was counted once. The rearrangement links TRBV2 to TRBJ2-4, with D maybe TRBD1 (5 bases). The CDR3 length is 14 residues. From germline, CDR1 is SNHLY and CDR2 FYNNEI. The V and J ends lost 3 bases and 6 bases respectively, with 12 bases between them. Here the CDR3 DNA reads TGTGCCAGCAGTGATTCTGGACAAGGAAACATTCAGTACTTC. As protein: CASSDSGQGNIQYF.

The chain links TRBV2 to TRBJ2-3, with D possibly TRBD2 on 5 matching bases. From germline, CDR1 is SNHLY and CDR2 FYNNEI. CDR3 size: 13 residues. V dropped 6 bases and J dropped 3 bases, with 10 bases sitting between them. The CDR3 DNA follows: TGTGCCAGCAGGCTGGGCGGGACAGATACGCAGTATTTT. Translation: CASRLGGTDTQYF.

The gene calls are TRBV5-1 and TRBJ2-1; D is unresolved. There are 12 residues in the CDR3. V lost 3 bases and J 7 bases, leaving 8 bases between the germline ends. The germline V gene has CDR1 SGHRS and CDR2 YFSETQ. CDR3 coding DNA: TGCGCCAGCAGCTCCCCCGGGAATGAGCAGTTCTTC. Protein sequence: CASSSPGNEQFF. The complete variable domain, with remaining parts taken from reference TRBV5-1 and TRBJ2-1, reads KAGVTQTPRYLIKTRGQQVTLSCSPISGHRSVSWYQQTPGQGLQFLFEYFSETQRNKGNFPGRFSGRQFSNSRSEMNVSTLELGDSALYLCASSSPGNEQFFGPGTRLTVL.

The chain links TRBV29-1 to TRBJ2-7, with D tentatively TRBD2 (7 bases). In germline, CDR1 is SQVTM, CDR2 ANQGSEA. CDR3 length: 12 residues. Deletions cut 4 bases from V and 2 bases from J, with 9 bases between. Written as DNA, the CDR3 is TGCAGCGTTGTGCGGGGGCCCTACGAGCAGTACTTC. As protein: CSVVRGPYEQYF.